This T cell receptor (beta chain) came from a study of blood T cell repertoires in COVID-19. At the level of the study: Sample material is recorded as cDNA or gDNA derived from T cells, B-cell-depleted T cells, or PBMCs.

In the source study's methods: Reference gene primers were amplified, and this amplification served to estimate nucleated cell counts. TCRdb keeps only in-frame clones here, not all; method: immunoSEQ multiplex PCR. V, J and clone size are those of that table, while D and trimming were read from the DNA. The data hold over 200,000 clones, with over 80% observed a single time. Trimming removed 4 bases at V and 0 bases at J, with 22 bases between. Per germline, CDR1 KGHSH and CDR2 LQKENI. The CDR3 is 19 residues long. This TCR was recovered from a middle-aged man with acute or convalescent COVID-19. Sequencing was carried out using peripheral blood. The chain employs TRBV18 and TRBJ1-3, with a possible D match to TRBD1 (5 bases). The DNA for the CDR3 is TGTGCCAGCTCACGCATTGGGAGGGGCCTCTGGAGCTCTGGAAACACCATATATTTT. Protein: CASSRIGRGLWSSGNTIYF.